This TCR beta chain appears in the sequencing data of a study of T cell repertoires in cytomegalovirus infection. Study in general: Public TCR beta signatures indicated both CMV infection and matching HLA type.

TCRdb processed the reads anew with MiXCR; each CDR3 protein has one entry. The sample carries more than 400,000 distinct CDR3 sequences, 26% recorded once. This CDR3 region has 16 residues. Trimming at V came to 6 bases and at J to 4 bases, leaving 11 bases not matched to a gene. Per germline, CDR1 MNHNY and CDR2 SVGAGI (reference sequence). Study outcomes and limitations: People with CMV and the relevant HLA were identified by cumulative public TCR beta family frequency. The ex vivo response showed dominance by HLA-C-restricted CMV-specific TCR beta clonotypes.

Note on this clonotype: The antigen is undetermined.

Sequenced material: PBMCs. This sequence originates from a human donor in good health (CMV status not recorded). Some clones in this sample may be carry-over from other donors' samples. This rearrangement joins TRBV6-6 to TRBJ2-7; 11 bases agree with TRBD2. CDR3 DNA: TGTGCCAGCAGCGATTCCGGGACTAGCGGAGGGTACGAGCAGTACGTC. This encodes CASSDSGTSGGYEQYV.